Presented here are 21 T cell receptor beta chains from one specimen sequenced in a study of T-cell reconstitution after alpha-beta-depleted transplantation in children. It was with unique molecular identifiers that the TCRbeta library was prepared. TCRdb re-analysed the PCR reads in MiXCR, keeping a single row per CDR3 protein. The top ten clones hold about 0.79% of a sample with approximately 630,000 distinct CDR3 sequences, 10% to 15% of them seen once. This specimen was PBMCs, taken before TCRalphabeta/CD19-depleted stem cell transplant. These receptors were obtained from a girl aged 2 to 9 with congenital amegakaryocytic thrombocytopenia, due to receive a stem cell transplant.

The CDR3 DNA reads as TGTGCCGTCCGCCTCGGGGCAGGGCGGTCACCCCTCCACTTT. Amino acid sequence: CAVRLGAGRSPLHF. The rearrangement links TRBV19 to TRBJ1-6, with D possibly TRBD1 on 5 matching bases. Deletions cut 11 bases from V and 10 bases from J, with 21 bases between. The germline V gene has CDR1 LNHDA and CDR2 SQIVND (reference sequence). This CDR3 is 14 amino acids long.

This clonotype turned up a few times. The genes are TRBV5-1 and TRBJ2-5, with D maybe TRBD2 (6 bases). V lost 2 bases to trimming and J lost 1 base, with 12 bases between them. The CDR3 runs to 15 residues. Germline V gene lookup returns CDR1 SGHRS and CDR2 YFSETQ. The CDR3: CASSFIQGGQETQYF. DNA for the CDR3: TGCGCCAGCAGCTTTATCCAGGGAGGCCAAGAGACCCAGTACTTC.

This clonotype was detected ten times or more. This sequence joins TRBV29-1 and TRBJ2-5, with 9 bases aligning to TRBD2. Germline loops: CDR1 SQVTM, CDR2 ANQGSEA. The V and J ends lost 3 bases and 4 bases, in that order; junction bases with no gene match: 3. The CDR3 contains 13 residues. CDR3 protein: CSVESAGGETQYF. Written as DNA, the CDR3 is TGCAGCGTTGAGTCAGCGGGAGGAGAGACCCAGTACTTC.

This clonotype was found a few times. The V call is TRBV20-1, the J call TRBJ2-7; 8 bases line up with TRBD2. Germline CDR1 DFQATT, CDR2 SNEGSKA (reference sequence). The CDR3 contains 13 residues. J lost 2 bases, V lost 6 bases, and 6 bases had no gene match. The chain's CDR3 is CSAPAGAAYEQYF. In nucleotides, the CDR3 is TGCAGTGCCCCAGCGGGAGCGGCCTACGAGCAGTACTTC.

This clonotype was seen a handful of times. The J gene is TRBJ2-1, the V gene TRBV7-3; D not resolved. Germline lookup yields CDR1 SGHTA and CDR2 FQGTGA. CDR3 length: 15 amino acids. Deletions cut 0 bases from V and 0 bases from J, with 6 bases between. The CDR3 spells CASSLTKSSYNEQFF. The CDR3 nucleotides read TGTGCCAGCAGCTTAACAAAGAGCTCCTACAATGAGCAGTTCTTC. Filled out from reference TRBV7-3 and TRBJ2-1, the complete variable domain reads GAGVSQTPSNKVTEKGKYVELRCDPISGHTALYWYRQSLGQGPEFLIYFQGTGAADDSGLPNDRFFAVRPEGSVSTLKIQRTERGDSAVYLCASSLTKSSYNEQFFGPGTRLTVL.

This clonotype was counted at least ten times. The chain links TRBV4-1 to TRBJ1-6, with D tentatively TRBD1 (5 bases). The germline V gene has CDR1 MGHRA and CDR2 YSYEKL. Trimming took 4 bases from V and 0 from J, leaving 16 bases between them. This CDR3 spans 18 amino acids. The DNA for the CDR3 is TGCGCCAGCAGCCTAACAAAAAGGGACGGCTCCTATAATTCACCCCTCCACTTT. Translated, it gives CASSLTKRDGSYNSPLHF.

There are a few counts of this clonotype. CDR3 region: CASSLRTGGPTDTQYF. The CDR3 region has the DNA TGTGCCAGCAGCTTAAGGACGGGAGGGCCGACAGATACGCAGTATTTT. V is TRBV7-3 and J is TRBJ2-3; 8 bases are a match to TRBD2. After removal of 1 base from V and 3 bases from J, the junction contained 6 bases not matched to a gene. Germline CDR1 and CDR2: SGHTA and FQGTGA. This CDR3 comprises 16 residues.

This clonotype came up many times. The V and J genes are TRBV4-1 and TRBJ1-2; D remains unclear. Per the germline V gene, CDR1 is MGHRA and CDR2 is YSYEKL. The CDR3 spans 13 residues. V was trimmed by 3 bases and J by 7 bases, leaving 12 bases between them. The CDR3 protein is CASSQSGVPGYTF. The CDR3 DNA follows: TGCGCCAGCAGCCAGTCCGGGGTGCCTGGCTACACCTTC.

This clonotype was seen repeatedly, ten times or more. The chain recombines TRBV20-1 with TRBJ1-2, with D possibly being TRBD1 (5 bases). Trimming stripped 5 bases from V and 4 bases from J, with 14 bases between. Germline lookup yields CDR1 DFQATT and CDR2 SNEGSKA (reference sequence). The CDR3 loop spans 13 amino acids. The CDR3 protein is CSALRGLGYGYTF. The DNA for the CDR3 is TGCAGTGCTTTGCGGGGCTTGGGCTATGGCTACACCTTC.

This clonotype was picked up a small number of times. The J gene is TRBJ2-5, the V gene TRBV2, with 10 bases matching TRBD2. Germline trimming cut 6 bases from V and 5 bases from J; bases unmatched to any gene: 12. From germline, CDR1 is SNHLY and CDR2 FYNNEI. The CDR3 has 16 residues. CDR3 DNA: TGTGCCAGCAGCGGCTCCCGTCTAGCGGGAGAGGAGACCCAGTACTTC. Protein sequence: CASSGSRLAGEETQYF.

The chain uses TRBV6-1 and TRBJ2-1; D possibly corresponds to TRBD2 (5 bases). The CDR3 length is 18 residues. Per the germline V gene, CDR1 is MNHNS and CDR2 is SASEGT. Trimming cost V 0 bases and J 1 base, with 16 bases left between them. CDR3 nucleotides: TGTGCCAGCAGTGAAGCAGCCGGCGGGTTTGGGTCCTACAATGAGCAGTTCTTC. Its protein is CASSEAAGGFGSYNEQFF.

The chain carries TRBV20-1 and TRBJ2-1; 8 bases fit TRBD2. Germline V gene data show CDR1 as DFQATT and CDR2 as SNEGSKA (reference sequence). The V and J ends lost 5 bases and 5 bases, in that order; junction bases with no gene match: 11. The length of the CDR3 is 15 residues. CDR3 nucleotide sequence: TGCAGTGCTTGCGGTGGGACTAGGAACCACAATGAGCAGTTCTTC. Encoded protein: CSACGGTRNHNEQFF.

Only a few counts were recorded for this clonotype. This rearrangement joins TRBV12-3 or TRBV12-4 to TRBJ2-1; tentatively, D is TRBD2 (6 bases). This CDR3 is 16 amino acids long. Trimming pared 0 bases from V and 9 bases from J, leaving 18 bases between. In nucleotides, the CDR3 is TGTGCCAGCAGTTTAGCGTGGGGCGGGAAAACGATTGAGCAGTTCTTC. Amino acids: CASSLAWGGKTIEQFF.

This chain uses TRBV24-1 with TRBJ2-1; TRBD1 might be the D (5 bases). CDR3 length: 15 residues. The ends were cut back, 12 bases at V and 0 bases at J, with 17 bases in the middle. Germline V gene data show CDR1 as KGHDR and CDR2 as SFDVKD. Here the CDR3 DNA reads TGTGCCGCCCGACGTGGGGCAAGCTCCTACAATGAGCAGTTCTTC. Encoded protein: CAARRGASSYNEQFF.

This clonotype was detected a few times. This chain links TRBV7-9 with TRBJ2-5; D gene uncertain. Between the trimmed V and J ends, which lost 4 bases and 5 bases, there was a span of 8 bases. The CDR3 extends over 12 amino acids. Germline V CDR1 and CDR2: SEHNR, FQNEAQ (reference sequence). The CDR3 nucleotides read TGTGCCAGCAGCTCCCCCTCCGAGACCCAGTACTTC. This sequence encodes CASSSPSETQYF. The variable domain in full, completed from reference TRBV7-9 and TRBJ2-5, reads DTGVSQNPRHKITKRGQNVTFRCDPISEHNRLYWYRQTLGQGPEFLTYFQNEAQLEKSRLLSDRFSAERPKGSFSTLEIQRTEQGDSAMYLCASSSPSETQYFGPGTRLLVL.

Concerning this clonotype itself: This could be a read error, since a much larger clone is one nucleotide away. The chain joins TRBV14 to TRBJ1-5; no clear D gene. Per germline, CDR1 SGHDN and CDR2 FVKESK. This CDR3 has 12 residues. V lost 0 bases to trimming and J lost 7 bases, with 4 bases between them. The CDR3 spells CASSQEEQPQHF. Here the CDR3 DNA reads TGTGCCAGCAGCCAAGAGGAACAGCCCCAGCATTTT.

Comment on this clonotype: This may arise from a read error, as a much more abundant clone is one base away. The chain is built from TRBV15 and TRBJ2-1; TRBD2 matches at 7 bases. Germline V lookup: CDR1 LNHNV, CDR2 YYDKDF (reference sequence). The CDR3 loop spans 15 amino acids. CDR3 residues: CATSRSSGSYNEHFF. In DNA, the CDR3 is TGTGCCACCAGCAGGAGTAGCGGGTCTTACAATGAGCATTTCTTC.

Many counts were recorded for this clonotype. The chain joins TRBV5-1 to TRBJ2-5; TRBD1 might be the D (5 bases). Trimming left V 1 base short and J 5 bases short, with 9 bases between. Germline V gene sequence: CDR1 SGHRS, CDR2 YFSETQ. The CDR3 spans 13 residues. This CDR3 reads CASSLTGWETQYF. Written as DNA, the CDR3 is TGCGCCAGCAGCTTGACAGGATGGGAGACCCAGTACTTC.

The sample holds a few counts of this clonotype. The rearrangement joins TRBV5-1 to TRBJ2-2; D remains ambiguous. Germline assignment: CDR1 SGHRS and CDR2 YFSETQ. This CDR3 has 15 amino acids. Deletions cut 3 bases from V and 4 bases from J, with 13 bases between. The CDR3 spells CASSWGLTGTGELFF. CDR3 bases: TGCGCCAGCAGCTGGGGTCTGACTGGCACCGGGGAGCTGTTTTTT.

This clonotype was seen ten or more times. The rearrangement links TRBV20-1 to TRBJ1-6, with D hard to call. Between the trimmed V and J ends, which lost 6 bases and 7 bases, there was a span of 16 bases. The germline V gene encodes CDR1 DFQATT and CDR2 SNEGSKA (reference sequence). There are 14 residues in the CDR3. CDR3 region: CSAAGSGGNSPLHF. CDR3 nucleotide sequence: TGCAGTGCCGCTGGGTCTGGCGGGAATTCACCCCTCCACTTT.

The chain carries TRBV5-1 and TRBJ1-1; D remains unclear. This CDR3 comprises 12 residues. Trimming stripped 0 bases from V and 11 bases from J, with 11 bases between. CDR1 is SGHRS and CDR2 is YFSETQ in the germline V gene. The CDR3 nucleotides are TGCGCCAGCAGCTTGGGGGCAGGAGATGCTTTCTTT. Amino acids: CASSLGAGDAFF.